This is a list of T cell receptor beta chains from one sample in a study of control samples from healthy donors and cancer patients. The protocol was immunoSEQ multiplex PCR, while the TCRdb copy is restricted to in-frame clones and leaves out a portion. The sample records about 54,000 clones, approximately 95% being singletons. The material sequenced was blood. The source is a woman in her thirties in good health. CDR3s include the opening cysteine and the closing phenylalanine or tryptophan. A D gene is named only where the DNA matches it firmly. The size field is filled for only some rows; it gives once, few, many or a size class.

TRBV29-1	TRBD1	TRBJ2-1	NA	TGCAGCGTTAAAAACAGGGGTTCCTACAATGAGCAGTTCTTC	CSVKNRGSYNEQFF
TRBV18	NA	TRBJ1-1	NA	TGTGCCAGCTCACCCCTGGCAGGGCTGAACACTGAAGCTTTCTTT	CASSPLAGLNTEAFF
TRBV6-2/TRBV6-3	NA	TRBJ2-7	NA	TGTGCCAGCAGTGGTCGGGGGCCGGACTACGAGCAGTACTTC	CASSGRGPDYEQYF
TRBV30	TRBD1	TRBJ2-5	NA	TGTGCCTGGAGTAAACAGGGGGCGCAGGGGACCCAGTACTTC	CAWSKQGAQGTQYF
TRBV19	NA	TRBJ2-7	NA	TGTGCCAGTAGTATGCGTCCACGGGAACACGAGCAGTACTTC	CASSMRPREHEQYF
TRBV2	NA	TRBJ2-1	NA	TGTGCCAGCAGTGAGAGCCTAGCAGCCTACAATGAGCAGTTCTTC	CASSESLAAYNEQFF
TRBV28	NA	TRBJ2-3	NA	TGTGCCAGCAGTTTTAAAATCCTAACTAGGTCAGATACGCAGTATTTT	CASSFKILTRSDTQYF
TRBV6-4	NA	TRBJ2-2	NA	TGTGCCAGCAGTGACTCACCGGGTACCGGGGAGCTGTTTTTT	CASSDSPGTGELFF
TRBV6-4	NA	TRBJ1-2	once	TGTGCCAGCAGTGACCCGCGGACGGGTGGCTACACCTTC	CASSDPRTGGYTF
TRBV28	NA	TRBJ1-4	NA	TGTGCCAGCAGGGGCCCTTTTGTCCCTCAAAAACTGTTTTTT	CASRGPFVPQKLFF
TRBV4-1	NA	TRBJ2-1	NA	TGCGCCAGCAGAGAAGCCGGGACGGTCAATGAGCAGTTCTTC	CASREAGTVNEQFF